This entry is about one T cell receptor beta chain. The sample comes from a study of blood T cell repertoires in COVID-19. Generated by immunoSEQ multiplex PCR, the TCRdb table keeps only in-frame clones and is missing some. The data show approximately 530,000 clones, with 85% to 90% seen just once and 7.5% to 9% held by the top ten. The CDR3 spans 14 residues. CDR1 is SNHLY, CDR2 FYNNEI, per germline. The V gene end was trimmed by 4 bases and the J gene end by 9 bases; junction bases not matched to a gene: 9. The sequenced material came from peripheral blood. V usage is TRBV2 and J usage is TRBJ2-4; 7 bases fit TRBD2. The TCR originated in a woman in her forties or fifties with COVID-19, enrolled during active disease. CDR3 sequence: CASSARLAVGIQYF. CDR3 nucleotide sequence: TGTGCCAGCAGTGCGAGACTAGCCGTCGGCATTCAGTACTTC. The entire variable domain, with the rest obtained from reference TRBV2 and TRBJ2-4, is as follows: EPEVTQTPSHQVTQMGQEVILRCVPISNHLYFYWYRQILGQKVEFLVSFYNNEISEKSEIFDDQFSVERPDGSNFTLKIRSTKLEDSAMYFCASSARLAVGIQYFGAGTRLSVL.